One and the same sample provided the 19 T cell receptor beta chains below, sequenced in a study of T cell responses to AZD1222 COVID-19 vaccine. The repertoire was sequenced with immunoSEQ multiplex PCR; TCRdb's copy has only in-frame clones and lacks some. The sample includes around 110,000 clones, roughly 90% of them seen just once. Sequences were derived from peripheral blood, sampled on day 0 of AZD1222 vaccination. All receptors come from an adult in good health.

In its sample, this clone was seen a few times. The chain has TRBV19 and TRBJ1-5, with 7 bases lining up with TRBD1. The germline gives CDR1 LNHDA, CDR2 SQIVND (reference sequence). This CDR3 is 15 amino acids long. V shed 7 bases, J shed 4 bases, and the junction held 10 bases outside the gene matches. The CDR3 is CASKNLDRENQPQHF. CDR3 DNA: TGTGCCAGTAAGAACCTTGACAGGGAAAATCAGCCCCAGCATTTT.

The genes are TRBV30 and TRBJ2-1; 9 nucleotides match TRBD2. Germline CDR1 reads GTSNPN; CDR2 reads SVGIG (reference sequence). Trimming took 2 bases from V and 9 from J; bases not matched to a gene: 8. CDR3 length equals 14 residues. The CDR3 loop is CAWSTLAGRVEQFF. DNA of the CDR3: TGTGCCTGGAGTACTCTAGCGGGAAGGGTTGAGCAGTTCTTC. Using reference TRBV30 and TRBJ2-1 for the parts outside the CDR3, the full variable domain is SQTIHQWPATLVQPVGSPLSLECTVEGTSNPNLYWYRQAAGRGLQLLFYSVGIGQISSEVPQNLSASRPQDRQFILSSKKLLLSDSGFYLCAWSTLAGRVEQFFGPGTRLTVL.

The chain employs TRBV4-2 and TRBJ2-7, with D unresolved. V lost 0 bases to trimming and J lost 2 bases, with 11 bases between them. CDR3 length equals 15 residues. In germline, CDR1 is LGHNA, CDR2 YNFKEQ. The CDR3, as DNA: TGTGCCAGCAGCCAAGATGGGAACACCCCCTACGAGCAGTACTTC. This translates into CASSQDGNTPYEQYF.

The chain links TRBV6-6 to TRBJ1-5; 7 positions agree with TRBD1. The CDR3 has 17 residues. Germline V gene data show CDR1 as MNHNY and CDR2 as SVGAGI (reference sequence). V lost 5 bases to trimming and J lost 0 bases; unmatched junction nucleotides: 10. CDR3 amino acids: CASSPRGQSYSNQPQHF. As DNA, the CDR3 is TGTGCCAGCAGTCCACGGGGACAGTCCTATAGCAATCAGCCCCAGCATTTT.

This rearrangement joins TRBV28 to TRBJ2-1; D may correspond to TRBD1 or TRBD2 (5 bases each). V shed 1 base and J shed 5 bases, with 15 bases lying between them. Germline values: CDR1 MDHEN, CDR2 SYDVKM. This CDR3 is built from 16 residues. The CDR3 DNA follows: TGTGCCAGCAGTTTATCTTGGGGGAGAGGAGACAATGAGCAGTTCTTC. Its protein product is CASSLSWGRGDNEQFF. The full variable domain, with the rest looked up from reference TRBV28 and TRBJ2-1, is DVKVTQSSRYLVKRTGEKVFLECVQDMDHENMFWYRQDPGLGLRLIYFSYDVKMKEKGDIPEGYSVSREKKERFSLILESASTNQTSMYLCASSLSWGRGDNEQFFGPGTRLTVL.

This chain joins TRBV11-2 and TRBJ1-1; no definite D call. Germline-derived CDR1 and CDR2 are SGHAT and FQNNGV. V lost 5 bases and J 7 bases, leaving 8 bases between the germline ends. This CDR3 contains 11 residues. The CDR3 is CASSPRGEAFF. The CDR3 DNA reads as TGTGCCAGCAGCCCCCGTGGTGAAGCTTTCTTT.

This clone was picked up one time. V and J are TRBV27 and TRBJ2-7; D unclear. The CDR3 is 16 amino acids. CDR1 MNHEY and CDR2 SMNVEV come from the germline V gene (reference sequence). The V gene lost 5 bases and the J gene lost 2 bases, with 19 bases spanning the gap. CDR3: CASSSLGLEGTYEQYF. CDR3 sequence (DNA): TGTGCCAGCAGTAGTTTGGGGTTGGAAGGGACCTACGAGCAGTACTTC.

The chain links TRBV5-6 to TRBJ1-1; no firm D call. The CDR3 runs 13 residues. Germline loops: CDR1 SGHDT, CDR2 YYEEEE. V lost 1 base, J lost 0 bases, and 4 bases lay in between. This CDR3 is CASSLRVNTEAFF. In DNA form, the CDR3 reads TGTGCCAGCAGCTTGCGGGTGAACACTGAAGCTTTCTTT. The entire variable domain, with the rest obtained from reference TRBV5-6 and TRBJ1-1, is as follows: DAGVTQSPTHLIKTRGQQVTLRCSPKSGHDTVSWYQQALGQGPQFIFQYYEEEERQRGNFPDRFSGHQFPNYSSELNVNALLLGDSALYLCASSLRVNTEAFFGQGTRLTVV.

The genes are TRBV15 and TRBJ2-3; D not resolved. Trimming took off 8 bases at V and 2 bases at J, with 14 bases between the two ends. The CDR3 totals 14 residues. In germline, CDR1 is LNHNV, CDR2 YYDKDF (reference sequence). CDR3 residues: CATGSGQATDTQYF. In DNA form, the CDR3 reads TGTGCCACCGGGTCCGGGCAGGCCACAGATACGCAGTATTTT.

The chain employs TRBV10-3 and TRBJ1-1, with a possible D match to TRBD1 (6 bases). Germline CDR1 ENHRY, CDR2 SYGVKD. The CDR3 totals 15 residues. V lost 4 bases, J lost 2 bases, and 14 bases lay in between. CDR3 sequence (DNA): TGTGCCATCAGTGGGGACGGACAGATTAACACTGAAGCTTTCTTT. As protein: CAISGDGQINTEAFF.

V usage is TRBV6-5 and J usage is TRBJ1-1, with unresolved D. The CDR3 is 15 residues long. With 0 bases removed from V and 0 bases from J, the gap between germline ends came to 8 bases. Germline V gives CDR1 MNHEY, CDR2 SVGAGI. CDR3 DNA sequence: TGTGCCAGCAGTTACTCCCCGTACATGAACACTGAAGCTTTCTTT. It specifies CASSYSPYMNTEAFF.

The V gene is TRBV28, the J gene TRBJ1-2, with 8 nucleotides matching TRBD1. The CDR3 is made up of 15 amino acids. The ends lost 8 bases at V and 5 bases at J; junction bases unmatched: 13. Per the germline V gene, CDR1 is MDHEN and CDR2 is SYDVKM. The DNA of the CDR3 is TGTGCCAGCCTCGGAGCAGGGGGCTTAGTATATGGCTACACCTTC. Protein sequence: CASLGAGGLVYGYTF.

This chain joins TRBV3-1 (or the pseudogene TRBV3-2) and TRBJ2-7; no clear D gene. The CDR3 extends over 13 amino acids. Germline CDR1 is LGHDT and CDR2 is YNNKEL (reference sequence). V dropped 6 bases and J dropped 3 bases, with 12 bases sitting between them. For the CDR3, the DNA is TGTGCCAGCAGTCCTACTCTGGACTACGAGCAGTACTTC. Protein sequence: CASSPTLDYEQYF.

The rearrangement uses TRBV6-5 and TRBJ1-2; D may be TRBD1 (6 bases). The germline V gene has CDR1 MNHEY and CDR2 SVGAGI. This CDR3 is 15 amino acids long. V was pared by 0 bases and J by 0 bases, with 8 bases between. As DNA, the CDR3 is TGTGCCAGCAGTTACTCGAGGGGGGCTAACTATGGCTACACCTTC. Its protein is CASSYSRGANYGYTF.

V usage is TRBV3-1 (or the pseudogene TRBV3-2) and J usage is TRBJ2-1; TRBD1 matches at 9 bases. This CDR3 has 14 amino acids. The J segment lost 7 bases and the V segment lost 2 bases, leaving 3 bases of the junction unmatched. Per the germline V gene, CDR1 is LGHDT and CDR2 is YNNKEL (reference sequence). The CDR3 loop is CASSQTTGGNEQFF. The CDR3 DNA is TGTGCCAGCAGCCAAACGACAGGGGGAAATGAGCAGTTCTTC.

V usage is TRBV5-6 and J usage is TRBJ2-7; D possibly matches TRBD1 or TRBD2 (5 bases each). Per the germline V gene, CDR1 is SGHDT and CDR2 is YYEEEE. The CDR3 contains 15 residues. V was cut by 0 bases and J by 3 bases, with 13 bases left in between. The CDR3: CASSLGGDLYYEQYF. The CDR3 DNA reads TGTGCCAGCAGCTTGGGAGGGGATTTATACTACGAGCAGTACTTC. Based on the CDR3 plus reference TRBV5-6 and TRBJ2-7, the full variable domain is DAGVTQSPTHLIKTRGQQVTLRCSPKSGHDTVSWYQQALGQGPQFIFQYYEEEERQRGNFPDRFSGHQFPNYSSELNVNALLLGDSALYLCASSLGGDLYYEQYFGPGTRLTVT.

This chain uses TRBV3-1 (or the pseudogene TRBV3-2) with TRBJ2-7, with D possibly being TRBD1 or TRBD2 (5 bases each). CDR3 size: 15 residues. Per the germline V gene, CDR1 is LGHDT and CDR2 is YNNKEL (reference sequence). Trimming pared 1 base from V and 1 base from J, leaving 11 bases between. The CDR3: CASSQAPGGSYEQYF. CDR3 in DNA: TGTGCCAGCAGCCAAGCCCCTGGGGGATCCTACGAGCAGTACTTC.

The J gene is TRBJ1-5, the V gene TRBV2; D is unclear. Germline lookup yields CDR1 SNHLY and CDR2 FYNNEI. V lost 6 bases and J 0 bases, leaving 6 bases between the germline ends. This CDR3 is built from 13 residues. In nucleotides, the CDR3 is TGTGCCAGCAGCCAGAATAGCAATCAGCCCCAGCATTTT. It encodes CASSQNSNQPQHF.

This clone was picked up a small number of times. The chain employs TRBV25-1 and TRBJ1-6, with D hard to call. Germline V gene data show CDR1 as MGHDK and CDR2 as SYGVNS. The CDR3 totals 13 residues. Trimming pared 6 bases from V and 11 bases from J, leaving 14 bases between. The CDR3 sequence is CASSELLIPPLHF. In nucleotides, the CDR3 is TGTGCCAGCAGCGAGTTATTGATTCCACCCCTCCACTTT.